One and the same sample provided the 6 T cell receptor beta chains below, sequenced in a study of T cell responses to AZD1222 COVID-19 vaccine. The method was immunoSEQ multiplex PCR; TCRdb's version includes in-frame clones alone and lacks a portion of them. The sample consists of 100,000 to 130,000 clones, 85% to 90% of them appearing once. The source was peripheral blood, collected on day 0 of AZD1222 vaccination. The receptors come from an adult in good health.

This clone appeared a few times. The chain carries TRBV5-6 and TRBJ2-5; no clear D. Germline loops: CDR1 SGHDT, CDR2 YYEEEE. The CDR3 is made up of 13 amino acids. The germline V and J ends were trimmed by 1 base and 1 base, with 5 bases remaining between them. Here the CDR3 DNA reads TGTGCCAGCAGCTTGAAGCCCCAAGAGACCCAGTACTTC. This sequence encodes CASSLKPQETQYF.

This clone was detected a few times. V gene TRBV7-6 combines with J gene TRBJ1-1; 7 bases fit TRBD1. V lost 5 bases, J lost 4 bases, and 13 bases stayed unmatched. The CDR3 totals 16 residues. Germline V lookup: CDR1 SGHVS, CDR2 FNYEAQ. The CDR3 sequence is CASSQEDRNGITEAFF. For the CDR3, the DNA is TGTGCCAGCAGCCAGGAGGACAGGAACGGAATCACTGAAGCTTTCTTT. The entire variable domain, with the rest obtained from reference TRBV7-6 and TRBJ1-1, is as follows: GAGVSQSPRYKVTKRGQDVALRCDPISGHVSLYWYRQALGQGPEFLTYFNYEAQQDKSGLPNDRFSAERPEGSISTLTIQRTEQRDSAMYRCASSQEDRNGITEAFFGQGTRLTVV.

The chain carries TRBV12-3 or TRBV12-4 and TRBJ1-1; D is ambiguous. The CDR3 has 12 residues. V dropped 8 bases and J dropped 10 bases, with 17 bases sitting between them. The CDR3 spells CASLINRLGAFF. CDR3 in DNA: TGTGCCAGCCTAATCAACCGCCTCGGAGCTTTCTTT.

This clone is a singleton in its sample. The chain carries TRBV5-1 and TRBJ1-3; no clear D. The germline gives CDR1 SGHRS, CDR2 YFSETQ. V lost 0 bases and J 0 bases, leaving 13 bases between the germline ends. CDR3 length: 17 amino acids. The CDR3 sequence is CASSLESSPLSGNTIYF. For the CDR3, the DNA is TGCGCCAGCAGCTTGGAATCTAGTCCGCTCTCTGGAAACACCATATATTTT.

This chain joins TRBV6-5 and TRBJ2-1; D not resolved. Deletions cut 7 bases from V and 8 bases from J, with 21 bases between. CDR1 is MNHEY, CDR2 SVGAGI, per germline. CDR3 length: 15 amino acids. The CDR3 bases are TGTGCCAGCAATCCGGAACCCAATACTTCCGATGAGCAGTTCTTC. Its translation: CASNPEPNTSDEQFF.

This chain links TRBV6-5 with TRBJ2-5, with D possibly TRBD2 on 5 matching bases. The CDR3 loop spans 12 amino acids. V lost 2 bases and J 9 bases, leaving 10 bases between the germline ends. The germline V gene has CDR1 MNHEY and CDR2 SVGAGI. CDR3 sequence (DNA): TGTGCCAGCAGTTACACTCCCGGGGCCCAGTACTTC. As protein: CASSYTPGAQYF.